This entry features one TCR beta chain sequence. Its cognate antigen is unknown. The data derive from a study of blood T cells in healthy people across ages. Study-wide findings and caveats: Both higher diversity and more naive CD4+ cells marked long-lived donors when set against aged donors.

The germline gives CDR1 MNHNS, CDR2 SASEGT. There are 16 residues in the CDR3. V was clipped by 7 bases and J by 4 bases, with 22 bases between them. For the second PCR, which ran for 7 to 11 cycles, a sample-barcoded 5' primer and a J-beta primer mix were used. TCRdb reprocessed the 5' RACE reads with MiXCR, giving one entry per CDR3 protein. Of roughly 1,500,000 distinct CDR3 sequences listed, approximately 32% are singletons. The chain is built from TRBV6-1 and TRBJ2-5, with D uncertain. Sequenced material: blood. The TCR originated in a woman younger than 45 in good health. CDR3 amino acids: CASKGPTLLRGETQYF. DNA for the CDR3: TGTGCCAGCAAGGGCCCTACATTACTTCGTGGAGAGACCCAGTACTTC.